The clone carrying this T cell receptor (beta chain) has a handful of counts. Its antigen is unknown. Next came a second PCR, run for 7 to 11 cycles, which used a sample-barcoded 5' primer along with a J-beta primer mix. Tags on each cDNA molecule came from a template-switch adaptor with 12 random nucleotides. TCRdb re-called the 5' RACE reads through MiXCR, storing one row per CDR3 protein. Of 1.5 million to 2 million distinct CDR3 sequences detected, about 28% appear once; the ten largest clones hold around 7.7%. This record belongs to a study of blood T cells in healthy people across ages. Study results and limitations: The study regarded diversity estimates from one million T cells as underestimates.

Germline CDR1 and CDR2: SQVTM and ANQGSEA. This CDR3 contains 16 residues. Between the trimmed V and J ends, which lost 6 bases and 3 bases, there was a span of 20 bases. The sequence was collected from a woman in her twenties or thirties in good health. The V call is TRBV29-1, the J call TRBJ1-4; D perhaps matches TRBD1 (5 bases). The sequencing input was blood. CDR3 residues: CSVGTEGRAPNEKLFF. In nucleotides, the CDR3 is TGCAGCGTGGGGACGGAAGGACGGGCACCTAATGAAAAACTGTTTTTT.